This TCR beta chain originates from a study of Ad26.COV2.S vaccination and SARS-CoV-2 variants. Study in general: Administration of Ad26.COV2.S was intramuscular, either once or twice 56 days apart.

Germline loops: CDR1 LGHDT, CDR2 YNNKEL (reference sequence). The CDR3 runs 13 residues. Trimming took off 0 bases at V and 7 bases at J, with 7 bases between the two ends. The sample's treatment: some 20 received Ad26.COV2.S at low or high dose, single or two shots; about 5 received placebo; per-sample allocation not given. Sampling took place 63 days after the first vaccine or placebo injection. Generated by immunoSEQ multiplex PCR, the TCRdb table keeps only in-frame clones and is missing some. The table has 400,000 to 450,000 clones, roughly 87% seen once. The chain uses TRBV3-1 (or the pseudogene TRBV3-2) and TRBJ1-5; D perhaps matches TRBD1 (5 bases). The clonotype comes from a person aged 18-65 years who received the Ad26.COV2.S COVID-19 vaccine or a placebo. The sample in question was peripheral blood, obtained in a trial of Ad26.COV2.S vaccine versus placebo. The DNA for the CDR3 is TGTGCCAGCAGCCAAGATCGGGGCCAGCCCCAGCATTTT. Its protein product is CASSQDRGQPQHF.